This T cell receptor (beta chain) originates from a study of blood T cell repertoires in COVID-19. Study context: The United States, Italy and Spain supplied acute and convalescent COVID-19 samples. Sources were T cells, B-cell-depleted T cells, or PBMCs; the material itself was cDNA or gDNA.

Germline V gene data show CDR1 as WSHSY and CDR2 as SAAADI. CDR3 size: 19 residues. Losses at the gene ends were 0 bases for V and 4 bases for J; bases not matched to a gene: 13. Authors' methods: Amplified reference gene primers provided the basis for estimating nucleated cell counts. TCRdb keeps only in-frame clones here, not all; method: immunoSEQ multiplex PCR. Clone size and V and J calls were adopted from that table, with D and trimming inferred from the DNA. This table holds roughly 68,000 clones, approximately 90% found once. V and J are TRBV10-2 and TRBJ2-3; 10 positions match TRBD2. The sequenced material came from peripheral blood. The receptor was derived from a woman older than 75 with active COVID-19. CDR3 nucleotides: TGCGCCAGCAGTGAGTCGGTAAGGAAACTAGCGGGACGCCCAGATACGCAGTATTTT. It encodes CASSESVRKLAGRPDTQYF.